Each of the 8 T cell receptor beta chains below was sequenced from the same sample in a study of cytotoxic CD8 clonotypes in ibrutinib-treated CLL. The method was immunoSEQ multiplex PCR; TCRdb's version includes in-frame clones alone and lacks a portion of them. The data hold tens of thousands of clones, with approximately 68% observed a single time. The source material was PBMCs, sampled after 24 months of ibrutinib treatment. The receptors here all came from a human donor with chronic lymphocytic leukemia.

The J gene is TRBJ2-1, the V gene TRBV5-8; TRBD2 might be the D (6 bases). The CDR3 spans 14 residues. Germline V gene data show CDR1 as SGHTS and CDR2 as YDEGEE. The ends were cut back, 6 bases at V and 5 bases at J, with 15 bases in the middle. CDR3 coding DNA: TGTGCCAGCACCTTCGGGGACTCACACAATGAGCAGTTCTTC. Translating it yields CASTFGDSHNEQFF.

This chain links TRBV19 with TRBJ1-1; D unclear. From germline, CDR1 is LNHDA and CDR2 SQIVND (reference sequence). CDR3 length: 13 amino acids. V was shortened by 3 bases and J by 0 bases, with 5 bases between the two germline ends. For the CDR3, the DNA is TGTGCCAGTAGTATCTCTGTGAACACTGAAGCTTTCTTT. Encoded protein: CASSISVNTEAFF. Filled out from reference TRBV19 and TRBJ1-1, the complete variable domain reads DGGITQSPKYLFRKEGQNVTLSCEQNLNHDAMYWYRQDPGQGLRLIYYSQIVNDFQKGDIAEGYSVSREKKESFPLTVTSAQKNPTAFYLCASSISVNTEAFFGQGTRLTVV.

J is TRBJ2-3 and V is TRBV4-1; TRBD2 agrees at 7 bases. The ends lost 0 bases at V and 1 base at J; junction bases unmatched: 4. Germline V gene data show CDR1 as MGHRA and CDR2 as YSYEKL. The CDR3 totals 16 residues. The CDR3 spells CASSQEWLAGTDTQYF. As DNA, the CDR3 is TGCGCCAGCAGCCAAGAATGGCTAGCGGGCACAGATACGCAGTATTTT.

The chain has TRBV9 and TRBJ2-2; D call uncertain. Deletions cut 0 bases from V and 3 bases from J, with 12 bases between. Germline V gene lookup returns CDR1 SGDLS and CDR2 YYNGEE. This CDR3 spans 16 amino acids. Written as DNA, the CDR3 is TGTGCCAGCAGCGTAGAGTCTAAGAGAGACACCGGGGAGCTGTTTTTT. Translated: CASSVESKRDTGELFF.

The chain combines TRBV9 with TRBJ2-1; D might be TRBD2 (7 bases). The ends were cut back, 0 bases at V and 6 bases at J, with 16 bases in the middle. The germline CDR1 and CDR2 sequences are SGDLS and YYNGEE. The CDR3 length is 16 residues. The CDR3 nucleotides read TGTGCCAGCAGCGTAGCGTGGGGGGGGCCCCTCAATGAGCAGTTCTTC. Its protein product is CASSVAWGGPLNEQFF.

This clone was counted between two and nine times. The rearrangement links TRBV6-1 to TRBJ2-3, with 9 bases identical to TRBD2. The CDR3 length is 15 residues. The J segment lost 0 bases and the V segment lost 4 bases, leaving 2 bases of the junction unmatched. Germline assignment: CDR1 MNHNS and CDR2 SASEGT. The CDR3 DNA reads TGTGCCAGCAGTGGACTAGCGGTAAGCACAGATACGCAGTATTTT. Protein product: CASSGLAVSTDTQYF.

The chain uses TRBV2 and TRBJ2-3; TRBD2 aligns across 10 bases. The CDR3 is 14 amino acids. The ends lost 6 bases at V and 3 bases at J; junction bases unmatched: 3. Germline CDR1 SNHLY, CDR2 FYNNEI. CDR3 sequence (DNA): TGTGCCAGCAGACTAGCGGGGTCGACAGATACGCAGTATTTT. It specifies CASRLAGSTDTQYF.

The V gene is TRBV10-1, the J gene TRBJ2-1; 10 nucleotides match TRBD1. The trim removed 6 bases at V and 5 bases at J, leaving 4 bases unmatched. Germline values: CDR1 WNHNN, CDR2 SYGVQD (reference sequence). The CDR3 length is 14 residues. CDR3 residues: CASRPGQGNNEQFF. For the CDR3, the DNA is TGCGCCAGCAGACCGGGACAGGGGAACAATGAGCAGTTCTTC.